The present T cell receptor (beta chain) was sequenced within a study of blood T cell repertoires in COVID-19. As processed by the authors: How many nucleated cells were present was estimated from reference gene primer amplification. The table came from immunoSEQ multiplex PCR; TCRdb's copy has only in-frame clones and leaves some out. D and trimming were read from the DNA, whereas the V and J calls and clone size are those reported in that table. This sample has hundreds of thousands of clones; around 87% occur once, and the top ten carry approximately 1.9%. The origin of this receptor is a man aged 40-55 years in a cohort exposed to, infected with or recovered from COVID-19 (not recorded which). The sequencing input was PBMCs or T cells enriched from blood (not recorded which).

This chain's CDR3 is CAWSVRAGGVGNEQFF. The CDR3 DNA sequence: TGTGCCTGGAGTGTACGGGCGGGAGGAGTGGGCAATGAGCAGTTCTTC. The rearrangement joins TRBV30 to TRBJ2-1; 8 bases are a match to TRBD2. The trim removed 0 bases at V and 6 bases at J, leaving 10 bases unmatched. In germline, CDR1 is GTSNPN, CDR2 SVGIG (reference sequence). CDR3 length: 16 amino acids. The full variable domain, completed using reference TRBV30 and TRBJ2-1, is SQTIHQWPATLVQPVGSPLSLECTVEGTSNPNLYWYRQAAGRGLQLLFYSVGIGQISSEVPQNLSASRPQDRQFILSSKKLLLSDSGFYLCAWSVRAGGVGNEQFFGPGTRLTVL.